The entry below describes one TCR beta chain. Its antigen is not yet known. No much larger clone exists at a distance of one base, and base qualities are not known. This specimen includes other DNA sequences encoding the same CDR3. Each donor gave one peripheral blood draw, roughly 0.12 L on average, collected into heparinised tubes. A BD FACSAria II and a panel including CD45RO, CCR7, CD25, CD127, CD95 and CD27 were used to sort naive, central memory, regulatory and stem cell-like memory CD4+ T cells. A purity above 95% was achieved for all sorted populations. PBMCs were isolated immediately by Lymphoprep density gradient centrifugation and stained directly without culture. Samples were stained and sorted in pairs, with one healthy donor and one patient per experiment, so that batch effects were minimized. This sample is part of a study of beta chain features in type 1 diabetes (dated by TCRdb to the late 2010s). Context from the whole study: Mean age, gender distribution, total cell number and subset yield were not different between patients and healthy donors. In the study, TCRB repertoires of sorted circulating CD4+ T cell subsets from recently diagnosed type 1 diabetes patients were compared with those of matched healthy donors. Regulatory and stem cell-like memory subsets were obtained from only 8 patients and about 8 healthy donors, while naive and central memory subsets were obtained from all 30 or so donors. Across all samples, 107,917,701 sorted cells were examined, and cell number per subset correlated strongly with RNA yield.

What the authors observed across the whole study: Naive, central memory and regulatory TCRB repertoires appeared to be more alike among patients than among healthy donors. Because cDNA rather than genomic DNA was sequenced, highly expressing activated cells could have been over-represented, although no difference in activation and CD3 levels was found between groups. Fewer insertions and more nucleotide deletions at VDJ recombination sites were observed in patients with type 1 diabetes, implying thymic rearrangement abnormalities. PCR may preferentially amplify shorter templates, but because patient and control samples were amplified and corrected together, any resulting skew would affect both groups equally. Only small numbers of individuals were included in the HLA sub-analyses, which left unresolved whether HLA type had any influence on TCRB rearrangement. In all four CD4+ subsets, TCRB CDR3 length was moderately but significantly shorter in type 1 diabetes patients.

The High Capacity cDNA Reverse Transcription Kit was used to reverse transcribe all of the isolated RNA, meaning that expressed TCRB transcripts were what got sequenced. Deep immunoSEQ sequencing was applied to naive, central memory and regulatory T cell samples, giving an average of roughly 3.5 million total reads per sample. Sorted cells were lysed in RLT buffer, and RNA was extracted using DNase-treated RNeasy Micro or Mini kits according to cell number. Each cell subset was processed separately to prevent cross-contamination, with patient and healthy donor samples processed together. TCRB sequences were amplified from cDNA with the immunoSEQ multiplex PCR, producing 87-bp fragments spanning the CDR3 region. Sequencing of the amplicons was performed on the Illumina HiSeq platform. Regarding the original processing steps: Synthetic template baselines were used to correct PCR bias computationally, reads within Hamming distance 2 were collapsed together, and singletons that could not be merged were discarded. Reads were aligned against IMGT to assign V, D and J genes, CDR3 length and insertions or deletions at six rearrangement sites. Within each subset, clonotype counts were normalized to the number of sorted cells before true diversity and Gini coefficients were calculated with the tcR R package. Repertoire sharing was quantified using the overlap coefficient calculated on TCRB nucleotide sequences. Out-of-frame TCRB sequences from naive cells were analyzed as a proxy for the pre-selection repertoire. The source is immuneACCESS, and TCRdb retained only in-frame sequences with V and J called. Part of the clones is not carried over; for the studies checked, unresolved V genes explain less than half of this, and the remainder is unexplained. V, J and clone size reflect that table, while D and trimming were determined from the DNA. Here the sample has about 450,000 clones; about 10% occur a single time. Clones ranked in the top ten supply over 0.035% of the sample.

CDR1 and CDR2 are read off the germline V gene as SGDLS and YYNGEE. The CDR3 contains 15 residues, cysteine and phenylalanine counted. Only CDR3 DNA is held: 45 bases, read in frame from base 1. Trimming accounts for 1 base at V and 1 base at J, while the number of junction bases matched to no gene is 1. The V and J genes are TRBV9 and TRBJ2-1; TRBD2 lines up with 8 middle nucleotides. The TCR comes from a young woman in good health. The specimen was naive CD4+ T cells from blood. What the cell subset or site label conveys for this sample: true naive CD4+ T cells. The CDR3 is CASSVTSGSYNEQFF. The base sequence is TGTGCCAGCAGCGTAACTAGCGGTTCCTACAATGAGCAGTTCTTC.